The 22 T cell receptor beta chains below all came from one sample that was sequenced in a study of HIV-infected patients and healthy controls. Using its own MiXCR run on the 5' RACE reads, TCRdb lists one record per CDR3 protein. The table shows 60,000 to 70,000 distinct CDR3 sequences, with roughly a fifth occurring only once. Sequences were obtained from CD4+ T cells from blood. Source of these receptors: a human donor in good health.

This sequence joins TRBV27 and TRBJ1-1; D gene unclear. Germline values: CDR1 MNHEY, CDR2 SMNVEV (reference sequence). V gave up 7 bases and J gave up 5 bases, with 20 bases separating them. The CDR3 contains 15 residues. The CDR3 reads CASTLLAGGFTEAFF. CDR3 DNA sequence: TGTGCCAGCACCCTACTCGCCGGAGGGTTTACTGAAGCTTTCTTT.

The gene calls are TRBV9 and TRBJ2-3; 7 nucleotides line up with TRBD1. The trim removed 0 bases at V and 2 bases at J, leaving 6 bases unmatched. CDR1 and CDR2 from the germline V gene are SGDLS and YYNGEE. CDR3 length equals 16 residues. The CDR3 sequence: CASSVAGTAHTDTQYF. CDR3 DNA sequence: TGTGCCAGCAGCGTAGCGGGGACAGCTCACACAGATACGCAGTATTTT. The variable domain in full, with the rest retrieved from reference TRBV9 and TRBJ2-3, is DSGVTQTPKHLITATGQRVTLRCSPRSGDLSVYWYQQSLDQGLQFLIQYYNGEERAKGNILERFSAQQFPDLHSELNLSSLELGDSALYFCASSVAGTAHTDTQYFGPGTRLTVL.

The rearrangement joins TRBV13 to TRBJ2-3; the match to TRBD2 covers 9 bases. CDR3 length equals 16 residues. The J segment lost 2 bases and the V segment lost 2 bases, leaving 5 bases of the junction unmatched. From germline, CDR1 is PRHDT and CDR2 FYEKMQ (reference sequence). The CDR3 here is CASSLNLAGNTDTQYF. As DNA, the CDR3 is TGTGCCAGCAGCTTAAACCTAGCGGGGAACACAGATACGCAGTATTTT.

CDR3: CASSQVGTDTQYF. The CDR3 DNA sequence: TGTGCCAGCAGCCAAGTCGGCACAGATACGCAGTATTTT. The chain carries TRBV3-1 and TRBJ2-3; no reliable D call. CDR1 LGHDT and CDR2 YNNKEL come from the germline V gene (reference sequence). Trimming pared 1 base from V and 1 base from J, leaving 3 bases between. This CDR3 is built from 13 residues.

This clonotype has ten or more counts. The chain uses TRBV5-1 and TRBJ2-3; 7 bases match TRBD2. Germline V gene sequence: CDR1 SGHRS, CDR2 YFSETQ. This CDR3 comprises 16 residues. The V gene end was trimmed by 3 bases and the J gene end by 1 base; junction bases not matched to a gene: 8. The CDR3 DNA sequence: TGCGCCAGCAGCTCCGCAGCGGGGAGGGGCACAGATACGCAGTATTTT. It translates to CASSSAAGRGTDTQYF.

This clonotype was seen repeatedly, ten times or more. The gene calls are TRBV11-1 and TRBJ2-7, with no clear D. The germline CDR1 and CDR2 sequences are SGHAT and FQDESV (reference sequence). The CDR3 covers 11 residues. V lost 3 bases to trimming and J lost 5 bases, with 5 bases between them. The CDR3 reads CASSFGNEQYF. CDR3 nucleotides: TGTGCCAGCAGCTTTGGCAACGAGCAGTACTTC.

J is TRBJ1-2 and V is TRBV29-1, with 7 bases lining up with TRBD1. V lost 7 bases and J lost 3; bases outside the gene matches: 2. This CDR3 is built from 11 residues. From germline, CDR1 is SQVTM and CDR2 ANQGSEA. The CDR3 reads CSAGGDYGYTF. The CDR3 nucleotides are TGCAGCGCAGGGGGGGACTATGGCTACACCTTC.

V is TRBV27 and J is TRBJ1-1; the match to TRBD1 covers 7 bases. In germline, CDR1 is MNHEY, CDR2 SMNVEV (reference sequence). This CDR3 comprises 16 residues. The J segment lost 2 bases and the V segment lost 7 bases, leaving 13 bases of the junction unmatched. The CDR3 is CASTNYGEGANTEAFF. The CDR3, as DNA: TGTGCCAGCACCAATTACGGGGAGGGGGCCAACACTGAAGCTTTCTTT.

Here the CDR3 DNA reads TGTGCCAGCAGTTTAGCCGGGACAAAGACTGAAGCTTTCTTT. Translation gives CASSLAGTKTEAFF. V and J are TRBV12-3 or TRBV12-4 and TRBJ1-1; maybe TRBD1 (6 bases). V gave up 0 bases and J gave up 5 bases, with 10 bases separating them. The CDR3 sequence is 14 residues long.

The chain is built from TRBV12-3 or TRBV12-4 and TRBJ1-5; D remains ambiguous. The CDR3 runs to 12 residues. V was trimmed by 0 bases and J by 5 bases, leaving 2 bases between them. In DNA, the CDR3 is TGTGCCAGCAGTTTAGCCGATCAGCCCCAGCATTTT. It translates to CASSLADQPQHF.

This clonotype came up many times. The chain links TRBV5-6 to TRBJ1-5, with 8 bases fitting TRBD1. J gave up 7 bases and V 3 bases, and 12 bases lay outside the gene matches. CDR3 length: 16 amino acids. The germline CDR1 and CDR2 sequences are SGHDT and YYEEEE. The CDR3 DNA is TGTGCCAGCAGCTCCTCGGACAGGGAGGTTTTGCAGCCCCAGCATTTT. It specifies CASSSSDREVLQPQHF.

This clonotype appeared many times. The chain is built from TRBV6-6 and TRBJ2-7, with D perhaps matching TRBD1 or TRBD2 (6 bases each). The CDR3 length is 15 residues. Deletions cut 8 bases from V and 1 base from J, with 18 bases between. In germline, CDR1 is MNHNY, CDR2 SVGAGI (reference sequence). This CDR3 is CASSPPRGLSYEQYF. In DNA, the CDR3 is TGTGCCAGCTCACCCCCCCGGGGGCTTTCCTACGAGCAGTACTTC.

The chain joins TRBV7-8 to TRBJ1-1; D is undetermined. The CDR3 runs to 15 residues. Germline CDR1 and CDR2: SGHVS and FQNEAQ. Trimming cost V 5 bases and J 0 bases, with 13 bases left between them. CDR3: CASSPPPRVNTEAFF. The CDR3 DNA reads TGTGCCAGCAGCCCCCCCCCGAGAGTGAACACTGAAGCTTTCTTT.

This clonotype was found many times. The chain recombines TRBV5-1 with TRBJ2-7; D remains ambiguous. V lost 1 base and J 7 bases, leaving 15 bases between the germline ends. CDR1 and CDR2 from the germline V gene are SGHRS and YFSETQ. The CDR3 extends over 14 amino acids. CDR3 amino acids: CASSLSPGSREQYF. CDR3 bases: TGCGCCAGCAGCTTGTCACCGGGCAGCAGGGAGCAGTACTTC.

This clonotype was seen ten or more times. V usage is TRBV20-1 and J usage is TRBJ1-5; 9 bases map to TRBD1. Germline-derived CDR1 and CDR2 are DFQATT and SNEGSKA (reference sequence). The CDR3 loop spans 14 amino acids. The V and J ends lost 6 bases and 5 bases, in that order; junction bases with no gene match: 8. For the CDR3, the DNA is TGCAGTGCGAGACCGGGACAGGGTTATCAGCCCCAGCATTTT. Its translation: CSARPGQGYQPQHF.

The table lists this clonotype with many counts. The DNA for the CDR3 is TGTGCCAGCAGTTCCCCGCGGGAGAACACTGAAGCTTTCTTT. As protein: CASSSPRENTEAFF. The chain combines TRBV6-5 with TRBJ1-1; D is ambiguous. V lost 4 bases, J lost 1 base, and 10 bases lay in between. The length of the CDR3 is 14 residues. Germline lookup yields CDR1 MNHEY and CDR2 SVGAGI.

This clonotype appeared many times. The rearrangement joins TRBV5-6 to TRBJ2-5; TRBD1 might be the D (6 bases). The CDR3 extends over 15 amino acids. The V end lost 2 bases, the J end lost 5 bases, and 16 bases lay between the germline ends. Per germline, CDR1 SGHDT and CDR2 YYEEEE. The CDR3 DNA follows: TGTGCCAGCAGCTTTTTACCGGACAGCGGCGAGACCCAGTACTTC. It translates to CASSFLPDSGETQYF.

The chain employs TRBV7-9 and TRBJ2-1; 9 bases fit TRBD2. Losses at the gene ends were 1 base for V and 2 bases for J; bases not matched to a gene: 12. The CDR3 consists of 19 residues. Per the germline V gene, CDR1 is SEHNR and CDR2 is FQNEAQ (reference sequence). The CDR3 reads CASSLDWGGRAATYNEQFF. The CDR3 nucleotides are TGTGCCAGCAGCTTAGACTGGGGCGGGAGGGCCGCTACCTACAATGAGCAGTTCTTC.

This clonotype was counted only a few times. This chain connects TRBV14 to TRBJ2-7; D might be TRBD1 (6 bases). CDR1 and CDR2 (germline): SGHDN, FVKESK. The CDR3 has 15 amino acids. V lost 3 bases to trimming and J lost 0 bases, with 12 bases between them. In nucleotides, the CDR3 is TGTGCCAGCAGCCAGCCGGGACAAAGCTCCTACGAGCAGTACTTC. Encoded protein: CASSQPGQSSYEQYF.

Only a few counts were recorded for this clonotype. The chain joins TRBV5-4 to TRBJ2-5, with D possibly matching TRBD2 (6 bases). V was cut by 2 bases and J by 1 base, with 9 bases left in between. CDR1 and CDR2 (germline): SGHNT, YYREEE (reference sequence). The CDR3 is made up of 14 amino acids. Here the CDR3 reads CASSFAGSQETQYF. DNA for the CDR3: TGTGCCAGCAGCTTTGCCGGGAGCCAAGAGACCCAGTACTTC.

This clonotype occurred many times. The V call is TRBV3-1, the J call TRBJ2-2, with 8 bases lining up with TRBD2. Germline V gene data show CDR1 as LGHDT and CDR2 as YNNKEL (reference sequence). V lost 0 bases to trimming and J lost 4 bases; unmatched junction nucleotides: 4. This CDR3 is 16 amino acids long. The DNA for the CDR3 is TGTGCCAGCAGCCAAGATGTCGGGACTAGCACCGGGGAGCTGTTTTTT. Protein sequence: CASSQDVGTSTGELFF.

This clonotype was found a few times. For the CDR3, the DNA is TGTGCCAGCAGTTATTCAAAGGCGACAGGGGGCCCGGTTAGGAACACTGAAGCTTTCTTT. Protein: CASSYSKATGGPVRNTEAFF. This chain connects TRBV6-6 to TRBJ1-1; 10 bases fit TRBD1. The V gene end was trimmed by 3 bases and the J gene end by 1 base; junction bases not matched to a gene: 17. This CDR3 has 20 residues. In germline, CDR1 is MNHNY, CDR2 SVGAGI (reference sequence).